Reported below is one T cell receptor beta chain. There are 14 residues in the CDR3. V gave up 5 bases and J gave up 0 bases, with 9 bases separating them. Germline V CDR1 and CDR2: SGHDT, YYEEEE. The record originates from a study of control samples from healthy donors and cancer patients. Some clones are missing from TCRdb's copy, which holds only in-frame ones; the method was immunoSEQ multiplex PCR. Of approximately 170,000 clones listed, more than 85% are singletons. This receptor was identified in a woman in her 30s in good health. The sample taken for sequencing was blood. The chain has TRBV5-6 and TRBJ2-1, with D uncertain. CDR3 DNA sequence: TGTGCCAGCAGAGGCACCAGCTCCTACAATGAGCAGTTCTTC. Translating gives CASRGTSSYNEQFF.